A selection of T cell receptor beta chains follows, all from one sample in a study of blood T cells in healthy people across ages. TCRdb re-called the 5' RACE reads with MiXCR, one entry per CDR3 protein. The sample consists of roughly 1.5 million distinct CDR3 sequences, approximately 43% of them appearing once. Sequencing was performed on blood. Receptors were obtained from a woman in her late teens or twenties in good health. Each CDR3 is given with its conserved first and last residue. A D gene is named only where the DNA matches it firmly. Where a row states a size, it is once, few, many or the class of an expanded clone; other rows omit it.

v_gene	d_gene	abundance	j_gene	CDR3aa	CDR3nt
TRBV15	TRBD2	-	TRBJ2-7	CATSTTSGGINEQYF	TGTGCCACCAGCACAACTAGCGGAGGGATCAATGAGCAGTACTTC
TRBV5-5	-	once	TRBJ1-2	CASSLESVTNDGYTF	TGTGCCAGCAGCTTGGAATCAGTCACTAACGATGGCTACACCTTC
TRBV5-1	-	many	TRBJ1-1	CASSFGQGGTEAFF	TGCGCCAGCAGCTTCGGGCAGGGCGGAACTGAAGCTTTCTTT
TRBV6-1	TRBD1	few	TRBJ1-1	CASRAGTGVTEAFF	TGTGCCAGCAGGGCCGGGACAGGGGTCACTGAAGCTTTCTTT
TRBV14	-	-	TRBJ1-2	CASSQDRASRDYGYTF	TGTGCCAGCAGCCAAGATCGGGCGTCTCGAGATTATGGCTACACCTTC
TRBV28	-	-	TRBJ2-5	CASSLSSVQETQYF	TGTGCCAGCAGTTTATCTAGCGTGCAAGAGACCCAGTACTTC
TRBV27	-	-	TRBJ1-3	CASSLSPGGSGNTIYF	TGTGCCAGCAGTTTGTCTCCAGGCGGGTCCGGAAACACCATATATTTT
TRBV27	-	-	TRBJ1-5	CASSSLTGGNQPQHF	TGTGCCAGCAGTTCCCTAACTGGGGGCAATCAGCCCCAGCATTTT
TRBV10-3	TRBD2	few	TRBJ2-7	CATGLAGSYEQYF	TGTGCCACCGGACTAGCGGGCTCCTACGAGCAGTACTTC
TRBV10-3	-	few	TRBJ1-1	CAISPGWQQGNTEAFF	TGTGCCATCAGTCCGGGATGGCAACAGGGTAACACTGAAGCTTTCTTT
TRBV7-9	-	few	TRBJ1-2	CASSFSAPTYGYTF	TGTGCCAGCAGCTTTTCGGCACCTACCTATGGCTACACCTTC
TRBV12-3/TRBV12-4	-	few	TRBJ2-3	CASSLATYRRLRANTDTQYF	TGTGCCAGCAGTTTAGCGACCTACAGGCGTTTGAGGGCGAACACAGATACGCAGTATTTT
TRBV28	-	-	TRBJ1-5	CASSLLQAPNQPQHF	TGTGCCAGCAGTTTACTCCAGGCCCCAAATCAGCCCCAGCATTTT
TRBV20-1	-	-	TRBJ2-5	CRTRTDSVASPNEQYF	TGCAGAACGCGCACCGACTCGGTAGCGAGTCCCAATGAGCAGTACTTC
TRBV28	-	few	TRBJ1-1	CASSDGTGMAEAFF	TGTGCCAGCAGTGACGGTACAGGGATGGCTGAAGCTTTCTTT
TRBV15	TRBD1	-	TRBJ2-1	CATSRGTGQGNNEQFF	TGTGCCACCAGCAGAGGGACGGGACAGGGAAACAATGAGCAGTTCTTC
TRBV6-2/TRBV6-3	-	-	TRBJ2-5	CASTGRNGFNEQYF	TGTGCCAGCACGGGCAGGAATGGATTCAATGAGCAGTACTTC
TRBV2	TRBD1	-	TRBJ2-2	CARDRETGELFF	TGTGCCAGGGACAGGGAGACCGGGGAGCTGTTTTTT
TRBV5-1	TRBD1	few	TRBJ2-5	CASSPGTVSQETQYF	TGCGCCAGCAGCCCCGGGACAGTGAGCCAAGAGACCCAGTACTTC
TRBV13	TRBD1	-	TRBJ2-7	CASSSGQGEYEQYF	TGTGCCAGCAGCTCGGGACAGGGGGAATACGAGCAGTACTTC
TRBV29-1	-	few	TRBJ2-3	CSVVIYTDTQYF	TGCAGCGTTGTGATATACACAGATACGCAGTATTTT
TRBV30	-	few	TRBJ2-3	CAWSFRADTQYF	TGTGCCTGGAGTTTTCGGGCAGATACGCAGTATTTT
TRBV27	-	-	TRBJ1-1	CASSFGREAFF	TGTGCCAGCAGTTTTGGCCGAGAGGCTTTCTTT
TRBV6-2/TRBV6-3	-	many	TRBJ2-1	CASSFRWDGEQFF	TGTGCCAGCAGTTTTCGATGGGATGGTGAGCAGTTCTTC
TRBV3-1	TRBD2	few	TRBJ2-5	CASSQGLARGETQYF	TGTGCCAGCAGCCAAGGACTAGCGCGTGGAGAGACCCAGTACTTC
TRBV20-1	TRBD2	few	TRBJ2-7	CSASGTSGRLSYEQYF	TGCAGTGCTTCCGGGACTAGCGGGAGGTTATCCTACGAGCAGTACTTC
TRBV7-2	-	-	TRBJ2-1	CASSLGGRNYGEQFF	TGTGCCAGCAGCTTAGGAGGACGCAATTATGGGGAGCAGTTCTTC
TRBV5-1	-	-	TRBJ2-7	CASSLELSGARDEQYF	TGCGCCAGCAGCTTGGAGCTTAGCGGAGCAAGGGACGAGCAGTACTTC
TRBV19	TRBD1	few	TRBJ2-3	CASSSGQVPDTQYF	TGTGCCAGTAGTTCCGGACAGGTACCAGATACGCAGTATTTT
TRBV28	-	once	TRBJ1-4	CASRALPSNEKLFF	TGTGCCAGCAGAGCTTTGCCCTCGAATGAAAAACTGTTTTTT
TRBV20-1	-	-	TRBJ2-1	CSARVGGAHEQFF	TGCAGTGCTAGAGTGGGGGGGGCGCATGAGCAGTTCTTC
TRBV6-2/TRBV6-3	-	-	TRBJ2-3	CASSKPGLTTDTQYF	TGTGCCAGCAGTAAGCCGGGACTCACCACAGATACGCAGTATTTT
TRBV29-1	-	-	TRBJ2-5	CSVRGAEETQYF	TGCAGCGTGAGGGGGGCGGAAGAGACCCAGTACTTC
TRBV7-2	-	-	TRBJ2-7	CASSLLLHEQYF	TGTGCCAGCAGCTTGCTGCTCCACGAGCAGTACTTC
TRBV28	TRBD2	few	TRBJ2-7	CASSILGLADYEQYF	TGTGCCAGCAGCATTCTGGGACTAGCGGACTACGAGCAGTACTTC
TRBV20-1	-	-	TRBJ2-5	CSVTNQETQYF	TGCAGCGTTACCAACCAAGAGACCCAGTACTTC
TRBV20-1	TRBD2	-	TRBJ2-3	CSARAGQLASSTDTQYF	TGCAGTGCTAGAGCCGGGCAACTAGCGTCAAGCACAGATACGCAGTATTTT
TRBV7-2	-	-	TRBJ2-1	CASIPDSTSYNEQFF	TGTGCCAGCATCCCGGACAGTACCTCCTACAATGAGCAGTTCTTC
TRBV20-1	-	-	TRBJ1-6	CSARTSPYNSPLHF	TGCAGTGCTAGAACATCTCCTTATAATTCACCCCTCCACTTT
TRBV15	-	-	TRBJ2-7	CATSRGSLYEQYF	TGTGCCACCAGCAGAGGGTCCCTCTACGAGCAGTACTTC
TRBV2	-	-	TRBJ1-1	CASRKGLMNTEAFF	TGTGCCAGCAGGAAGGGACTGATGAACACTGAAGCTTTCTTT
TRBV12-3/TRBV12-4	TRBD1	-	TRBJ1-1	CASNLGQLNTEAFF	TGTGCCAGCAACCTGGGACAGTTGAACACTGAAGCTTTCTTT
TRBV24-1	TRBD2	-	TRBJ2-5	CATSDKAAGGFNEQYF	TGTGCCACCAGTGACAAGGCGGCGGGAGGTTTTAATGAGCAGTACTTC
TRBV6-2/TRBV6-3	-	-	TRBJ2-5	CASSRTQYNEQYF	TGTGCCAGCAGTCGGACACAATACAATGAGCAGTACTTC
TRBV20-1	-	-	TRBJ1-4	CSAATPGKLFF	TGCAGTGCCGCGACCCCCGGGAAACTGTTTTTT
TRBV7-2	-	-	TRBJ1-6	CASSLYRADSPLHF	TGTGCCAGCAGCTTATACAGGGCTGATTCACCCCTCCACTTT
TRBV5-4	-	few	TRBJ1-2	CASSFGGKDGYTF	TGTGCCAGCAGCTTTGGGGGGAAGGATGGCTACACCTTC
TRBV29-1	-	few	TRBJ1-2	CSVDRPGLGSNYGYTF	TGCAGCGTTGATCGTCCAGGGCTAGGGTCTAACTATGGCTACACCTTC